This T cell receptor (beta chain) came from a study of shared clonotypes between healthy human individuals. Study results and limitations: The study drew on few donors, limiting represented genetic and exposure-history diversity.

Some 90 million PBMCs were counted before genomic DNA extraction. The ends were cut back, 1 base at V and 10 bases at J, with 11 bases in the middle. CDR3 size: 14 residues. Germline-derived CDR1 and CDR2 are MNHEY and SVGAGI. Several immunoSEQ plates received, in even portions, the genomic DNA of each subset. Sequencing was performed on unsorted PBMC DNA using ten immunoSEQ deep assay plates. Assay: immunoSEQ multiplex PCR; the TCRdb copy retains only in-frame clones and omits some. The sample gives around 500,000 clones, about four fifths of which show up once; about 12% is in the top ten. On this clone: The antigen is unknown.

The chain has TRBV6-5 and TRBJ1-6; D is uncertain. Sequencing input: PBMCs. The sequence was obtained from a woman in her forties in good health. Some clones in this sample may be carry-over from other donors' samples. CDR3 nucleotide sequence: TGTGCCAGCAGTTACTTGGGAGGGAAGTCACCCCTCCACTTT. This codes for CASSYLGGKSPLHF.